The 17 T cell receptor beta chains listed next were all sequenced from one sample in a study of CD8 T cells in ankylosing spondylitis. TCRdb called the 5' RACE reads again in MiXCR, with one record for every CDR3 protein. The data hold around 160,000 distinct CDR3 sequences, with approximately 10% observed a single time. The sequencing input was blood, either unsorted or a sorted T cell fraction (not recorded which). These TCRs come from a male donor with ankylosing spondylitis or in good health (not recorded which).

This clonotype has at least ten counts. This sequence joins TRBV20-1 and TRBJ2-7; 7 bases are a match to TRBD1. Losses at the gene ends were 6 bases for V and 5 bases for J; bases not matched to a gene: 10. The CDR3 sequence is 13 residues long. CDR1 DFQATT and CDR2 SNEGSKA come from the germline V gene (reference sequence). This CDR3 reads CSAPRQGPHEQYF. The CDR3 DNA sequence: TGCAGTGCCCCCCGACAGGGACCCCACGAGCAGTACTTC.

There are a few counts of this clonotype. The rearrangement uses TRBV5-1 and TRBJ1-2; D might be TRBD1 (6 bases). The CDR3 is 19 residues long. V was cut by 0 bases and J by 2 bases, with 23 bases left in between. The germline gives CDR1 SGHRS, CDR2 YFSETQ. The CDR3 reads CASSLASRQGIEVNYGYTF. Written as DNA, the CDR3 is TGCGCCAGCAGCTTGGCGTCGCGGCAGGGGATTGAAGTGAACTATGGCTACACCTTC.

In this sample, this clonotype turned up many times. This chain joins TRBV12-3 or TRBV12-4 and TRBJ2-5, with 7 bases that match TRBD2. This CDR3 has 16 amino acids. The ends lost 6 bases at V and 1 base at J; junction bases unmatched: 11. Here the CDR3 reads CASSLPRTRGQETQYF. Here the CDR3 DNA reads TGTGCCAGCAGCCTACCTAGGACTAGGGGCCAAGAGACCCAGTACTTC.

This clonotype was seen ten or more times. J is TRBJ2-7 and V is TRBV6-5, with TRBD2 matching 9 bases. CDR3 length: 16 amino acids. Losses at the gene ends were 1 base for V and 4 bases for J; bases not matched to a gene: 8. Germline-derived CDR1 and CDR2 are MNHEY and SVGAGI. DNA for the CDR3: TGTGCCAGCAGTTACTATGGCGGGAGGGCGAGTTACGAGCAGTACTTC. This sequence encodes CASSYYGGRASYEQYF.

This clonotype came up many times. This chain links TRBV10-2 with TRBJ2-1; TRBD2 might be the D (5 bases). This CDR3 contains 15 residues. Per the germline V gene, CDR1 is WSHSY and CDR2 is SAAADI. V gave up 4 bases and J gave up 7 bases, with 17 bases separating them. CDR3 region: CASSAGGSVRNEQFF. The CDR3 nucleotides read TGCGCCAGCAGTGCCGGCGGGTCGGTCCGTAATGAGCAGTTCTTC.

This clonotype was detected ten times or more. J is TRBJ1-6 and V is TRBV14; unclear D gene. V lost 4 bases and J 6 bases, leaving 7 bases between the germline ends. The CDR3 length is 13 residues. The germline V gene encodes CDR1 SGHDN and CDR2 FVKESK. CDR3 in amino acids: CASSLGINSPLHF. CDR3 sequence (DNA): TGTGCCAGCAGCCTGGGGATTAATTCACCCCTCCACTTT.

This clonotype was counted between two and nine times. The J gene is TRBJ2-5, the V gene TRBV7-9; no definite D call. Trimming cost V 8 bases and J 7 bases, with 14 bases left between them. The CDR3 is 12 amino acids. CDR1 is SEHNR, CDR2 FQNEAQ, per germline (reference sequence). CDR3 sequence (DNA): TGTGCCAGCCAGCCGCTTGACGGGACCCAGTACTTC. Protein product: CASQPLDGTQYF.

In this sample, this clonotype turned up a few times. The chain uses TRBV4-2 and TRBJ2-1, with a possible D match to TRBD1 (7 bases). This CDR3 region has 15 residues. Germline CDR1 is LGHNA and CDR2 is YNFKEQ. Trimming removed 0 bases at V and 9 bases at J, with 15 bases between. The CDR3 protein is CASSQDGAEGAEQFF. The CDR3 bases are TGTGCCAGCAGCCAAGATGGGGCGGAGGGGGCTGAGCAGTTCTTC.

The chain uses TRBV14 and TRBJ2-3; 9 bases match TRBD1. The CDR3 covers 15 residues. V dropped 1 base and J dropped 3; count of bases not matched to a gene: 2. The germline V gene has CDR1 SGHDN and CDR2 FVKESK. In DNA form, the CDR3 reads TGTGCCAGCAGCCAAGGGACAGGGGCGACAGATACGCAGTATTTT. This gives the protein CASSQGTGATDTQYF.

This clonotype has only a few counts. The chain couples TRBV29-1 to TRBJ2-7; 10 nucleotides line up with TRBD1. With 4 bases clipped from V and 5 bases from J, the junction kept 5 bases outside the gene matches. Germline CDR1 SQVTM, CDR2 ANQGSEA. The CDR3 spans 13 residues. The CDR3 protein is CSVAGTGANEQYF. The CDR3 region has the DNA TGCAGCGTTGCCGGGACAGGGGCAAACGAGCAGTACTTC.

Many counts were recorded for this clonotype. The chain links TRBV29-1 to TRBJ2-3, with 8 positions matching TRBD1. V was clipped by 2 bases and J by 3 bases; unmatched bases: 4. CDR1 and CDR2 (germline): SQVTM, ANQGSEA. The CDR3 has 14 amino acids. CDR3 sequence: CSVESRGPTDTQYF. DNA for the CDR3: TGCAGCGTTGAAAGCAGGGGGCCGACAGATACGCAGTATTTT.

The rearrangement links TRBV7-8 to TRBJ2-2; unclear D gene. V gave up 2 bases and J gave up 0 bases, with 13 bases separating them. The CDR3 totals 17 residues. Germline CDR1 reads SGHVS; CDR2 reads FQNEAQ. This CDR3 reads CASSLLGGGTNTGELFF. Written as DNA, the CDR3 is TGTGCCAGCAGCTTATTAGGTGGCGGAACGAACACCGGGGAGCTGTTTTTT. The full variable domain, in which reference TRBV7-8 and TRBJ2-2 provide the parts outside the CDR3, is GAGVSQSPRYKVAKRGQDVALRCDPISGHVSLFWYQQALGQGPEFLTYFQNEAQLDKSGLPSDRFFAERPEGSVSTLKIQRTQQEDSAVYLCASSLLGGGTNTGELFFGEGSRLTVL.

This clonotype was found a few times. V and J are TRBV7-9 and TRBJ2-3; D is possibly TRBD1 or TRBD2 (5 bases each). Per the germline V gene, CDR1 is SEHNR and CDR2 is FQNEAQ (reference sequence). Between the trimmed V and J ends, which lost 5 bases and 6 bases, there was a span of 18 bases. This CDR3 is built from 15 residues. As DNA, the CDR3 is TGTGCCAGCAGCGAGGGGAACTTAAGGGTTGATACGCAGTATTTT. Its translation is CASSEGNLRVDTQYF.

This clonotype was counted a few times. CDR3 bases: TGTGCCAGCAGCTTGGGCGGGGGCCAAGGAGGCGATACGCAGTATTTT. Amino acid sequence: CASSLGGGQGGDTQYF. V and J are TRBV9 and TRBJ2-3, with D possibly matching TRBD2 (7 bases). V was cut by 4 bases and J by 6 bases, with 21 bases left in between. This CDR3 is 16 amino acids long. Germline V gene sequence: CDR1 SGDLS, CDR2 YYNGEE.

This clonotype was seen many times. V gene TRBV29-1 combines with J gene TRBJ2-2; TRBD1 agrees at 9 bases. The CDR3 covers 18 residues. Germline loops: CDR1 SQVTM, CDR2 ANQGSEA. V lost 2 bases, J lost 5 bases, and 15 bases stayed unmatched. The CDR3 loop reads CSVEPPLANRGLTGELFF. The CDR3 region has the DNA TGCAGCGTTGAACCCCCCCTGGCGAACAGGGGGCTAACCGGGGAGCTGTTTTTT.

In its sample, this clonotype was seen many times. The chain couples TRBV10-3 to TRBJ1-5, with 7 nucleotides matching TRBD1. The CDR3 runs to 15 residues. Looked up from germline, CDR1 is ENHRY and CDR2 is SYGVKD. The V gene end was trimmed by 5 bases and the J gene end by 1 base; junction bases not matched to a gene: 5. CDR3 DNA: TGTGCCATCAGTAGGGACAGAGGCAGCAATCAGCCCCAGCATTTT. The encoded protein is CAISRDRGSNQPQHF.

The V call is TRBV30, the J call TRBJ1-1, with D possibly TRBD1 on 5 matching bases. Trimming stripped 4 bases from V and 6 bases from J, with 15 bases between. The CDR3 covers 13 residues. Germline CDR1 GTSNPN, CDR2 SVGIG (reference sequence). CDR3 sequence: CAWTTGVRAEAFF. CDR3 nucleotide sequence: TGTGCCTGGACCACTGGGGTCAGGGCTGAAGCTTTCTTT.